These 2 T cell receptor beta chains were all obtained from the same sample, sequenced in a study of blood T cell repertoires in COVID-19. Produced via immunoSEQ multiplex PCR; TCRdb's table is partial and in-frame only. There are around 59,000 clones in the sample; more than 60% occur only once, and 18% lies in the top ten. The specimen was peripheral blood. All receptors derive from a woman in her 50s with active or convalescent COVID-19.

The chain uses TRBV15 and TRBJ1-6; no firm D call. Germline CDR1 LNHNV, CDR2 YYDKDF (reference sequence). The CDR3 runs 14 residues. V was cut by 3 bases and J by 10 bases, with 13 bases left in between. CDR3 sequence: CATSRRGSESPLHF. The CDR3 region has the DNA TGTGCCACCAGCAGGAGAGGGTCCGAATCACCCCTCCACTTT.

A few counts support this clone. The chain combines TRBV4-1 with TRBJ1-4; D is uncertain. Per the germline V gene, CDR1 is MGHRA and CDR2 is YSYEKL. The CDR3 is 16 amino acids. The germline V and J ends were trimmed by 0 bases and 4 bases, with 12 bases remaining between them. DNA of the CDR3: TGCGCCAGCAGCCAAGATCGGAGGCCCGTTAATGAAAAACTGTTTTTT. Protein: CASSQDRRPVNEKLFF.